The rows below give T cell receptor beta chains drawn from one sample of a study of blood T cell repertoires in COVID-19. Some clones are missing from TCRdb's copy, which holds only in-frame ones; the method was immunoSEQ multiplex PCR. The table records about 170,000 clones, roughly 80% of them present only once. Input material: peripheral blood. The receptors come from a man between 18 and 29 years old with active or convalescent COVID-19. Both conserved end residues are part of each CDR3. D genes are given only for firm matches. Size is omitted from some rows. Given values are once, few, many or a class for expanded clones.

D gene,V gene,J gene,clone size,CDR3 DNA,CDR3 protein
NA,TRBV7-6,TRBJ1-5,NA,TGTGCCAGCAGCTTTGACTCAGGGGGCAATCAGCCCCAGCATTTT,CASSFDSGGNQPQHF
NA,TRBV29-1,TRBJ2-1,NA,TGCAGCGAATGGACAACCTACAATGAGCAGTTCTTC,CSEWTTYNEQFF
NA,TRBV18,TRBJ2-2,NA,TGTGCCAGCTCACCCAGGGGCAACACCGGGGAGCTGTTTTTT,CASSPRGNTGELFF
TRBD1,TRBV19,TRBJ2-5,NA,TGTGCCAGTACCTCGGGACAGGATAAGCGGGAGACCCAGTACTTC,CASTSGQDKRETQYF
NA,TRBV6-5,TRBJ1-2,NA,TGTGCCAGCAGAGATGACAGCCGCTATGGCTACACCTTC,CASRDDSRYGYTF
TRBD1,TRBV6-4,TRBJ2-2,NA,TGTGCCAGCAGCGTGGGATTCCCGGGACAGGGACACACCGGGGAGCTGTTTTTT,CASSVGFPGQGHTGELFF
NA,TRBV9,TRBJ2-2,few,TGTGCCAGCAGCGGTGAGGTCACCGGGGAGCTGTTTTTT,CASSGEVTGELFF
NA,TRBV6-5,TRBJ1-3,NA,TGTGCCAGCATAGGGGAAGGAAACACCATATATTTT,CASIGEGNTIYF
NA,TRBV28,TRBJ1-2,few,TGTGCCAGCAGACCGTCAGGGCACTATGGCTACACCTTC,CASRPSGHYGYTF
NA,TRBV7-9,TRBJ1-1,NA,TGTGCCAGCAGCTTAGAAGGGGTATACGGACAGGAAGCTTTCTTT,CASSLEGVYGQEAFF
TRBD1,TRBV2,TRBJ1-2,NA,TGTGCCAGCAGAGTGAGACAGGGGGATGGCTACACCTTC,CASRVRQGDGYTF
TRBD1,TRBV7-9,TRBJ1-6,NA,TGTGCCAGCAGCCAATCCGGGACAGCCCTTCCCCTCCACTTT,CASSQSGTALPLHF
TRBD1,TRBV7-3,TRBJ2-7,NA,TGTGCCAGCAGCTTCTTTAACTCGGGACAGCACTACGAGCAGTACTTC,CASSFFNSGQHYEQYF
TRBD1,TRBV6-6,TRBJ1-2,NA,TGTGCCAGCAGTAGGGACAGAAATAACTATGGCTACACCTTC,CASSRDRNNYGYTF
NA,TRBV21-1,TRBJ1-5,NA,TGTGCCAGCAGCAAAGGGCATGGACAGGGAAATCAGCCCCAGCATTTT,CASSKGHGQGNQPQHF
NA,TRBV5-1,TRBJ2-3,NA,TGCGCCAGCAGCTTGGAAGGGGCTAGCACAGATACGCAGTATTTT,CASSLEGASTDTQYF
NA,TRBV27,TRBJ1-2,NA,TGTGCCAGCAGTCCTGCGGGCACCGACTATGGCTACACCTTC,CASSPAGTDYGYTF
TRBD1,TRBV30,TRBJ1-1,NA,TGTGCCTGGATCGGACAGGGCCTGAACACTGAAGCTTTCTTT,CAWIGQGLNTEAFF
NA,TRBV2,TRBJ1-4,NA,TGTGCCAGCAACTCGGTTGCAACTAATGAAAAACTGTTTTTT,CASNSVATNEKLFF
TRBD1,TRBV6-5,TRBJ1-2,NA,TGTGCCAGCAGTCCAACCTGGGACAGGAAAGATGGCTACACCTTC,CASSPTWDRKDGYTF
NA,TRBV18,TRBJ2-1,NA,TGTGCCAGCTCACCACGGTCAGTTGGGACATCCTACAATGAGCAGTTCTTC,CASSPRSVGTSYNEQFF
NA,TRBV19,TRBJ1-5,NA,TGTGCCAGTAGTAGCAGGACAGTAGATCAGCCCCAGCATTTT,CASSSRTVDQPQHF
NA,TRBV2,TRBJ2-2,NA,TGTGCCAGCAGGGCAAGGGGCGCGTCCGGGGAGCTGTTTTTT,CASRARGASGELFF
TRBD1,TRBV9,TRBJ1-6,NA,TGTGCCAGCAGCGTGGGGACAGGCCTACAATCACCCCTCCACTTT,CASSVGTGLQSPLHF
TRBD2,TRBV5-4,TRBJ2-3,NA,TGTGCCAGCAGCCCAGGACTAGCGGGAGTCGATACGCAGTATTTT,CASSPGLAGVDTQYF
TRBD1,TRBV28,TRBJ1-5,NA,TGTGCCAGCAGTCTCGGACAGGGTGTACAGCCCCAGCATTTT,CASSLGQGVQPQHF
TRBD2,TRBV14,TRBJ2-1,NA,TGTGCCAGCAGCCAAGTAGCGGGAGTCCACAATGAGCAGTTCTTC,CASSQVAGVHNEQFF
TRBD2,TRBV24-1,TRBJ2-1,few,TGTGCCACCAGTGACTCCGTCGTTCTAGCGGGAGGGCCCGATGAGCAGTTCTTC,CATSDSVVLAGGPDEQFF
NA,TRBV5-1,TRBJ2-3,NA,TGCGCCAGCAGCTTGTCGGATACGCAGTATTTT,CASSLSDTQYF
NA,TRBV6-5,TRBJ1-6,NA,TGTGCCAGCACCTTACTCGGCAGGGTTAATTCACCCCTCCACTTT,CASTLLGRVNSPLHF
NA,TRBV6-5,TRBJ2-7,NA,TGTGCCAGCAGTTACCAGGGGGGTAGTCCCTACGAGCAGTACTTC,CASSYQGGSPYEQYF
NA,TRBV19,TRBJ1-5,NA,TGTGCCAGTAGCGCTCGAGGGTATCAGCCCCAGCATTTT,CASSARGYQPQHF
TRBD1,TRBV4-3,TRBJ2-7,once,TGCGCCAGCAGCCAAGAACAGACAGGGACCGAGCAGTACTTC,CASSQEQTGTEQYF
TRBD1,TRBV2,TRBJ1-4,NA,TGTGCCAGCAGTAAAAGGAATCTAGGGGGCATGGGTGAAAAACTGTTTTTT,CASSKRNLGGMGEKLFF
TRBD2,TRBV11-2,TRBJ2-3,NA,TGTGCCAGCAGCCAGGCTCTAGCGGGGCGGACAGATACGCAGTATTTT,CASSQALAGRTDTQYF
TRBD1,TRBV19,TRBJ2-7,NA,TGTGCCAGTAGTATCGACAGGGGATCGAAGCAGTACTTC,CASSIDRGSKQYF
TRBD2,TRBV19,TRBJ2-4,NA,TGTGCCAGTAGTAGTACACCGGGACTAGCGGGAGTAAGTTTAGCCAAAAACATTCAGTACTTC,CASSSTPGLAGVSLAKNIQYF
NA,TRBV19,TRBJ1-1,NA,TGTGCCAGTAGTATACAATCTGGTGGGCCCAGCACTGAAGCTTTCTTT,CASSIQSGGPSTEAFF
NA,TRBV5-4,TRBJ2-4,NA,TGTGCCAGCAGCTTGGATGCGGGTCCCCCGAACATTCAGTACTTC,CASSLDAGPPNIQYF
TRBD1,TRBV7-2,TRBJ1-1,NA,TGTGCCAGCAGCTTACCCGAGCGGACAGGGGCTGAGGCTTTCTTT,CASSLPERTGAEAFF
NA,TRBV7-2,TRBJ1-6,NA,TGTGCCAGCAGCCAACAAAATTCACCCCTCCACTTT,CASSQQNSPLHF
TRBD1,TRBV6-6,TRBJ1-4,NA,TGTGCCAGCAGGGGGGACAGGGGGCTAGGAAATGAAAAACTGTTTTTT,CASRGDRGLGNEKLFF
NA,TRBV5-1,TRBJ2-7,NA,TGCGCCAGCAGCTTGCAAGGGACAAACTCCCTCGAGTTTAACTTC,CASSLQGTNSLEFNF
TRBD1,TRBV13,TRBJ1-6,NA,TGTGCCAGCAGCGCGGGACAGGGGGCGGATTCACCCCTCCACTTT,CASSAGQGADSPLHF
TRBD1,TRBV4-2,TRBJ1-5,few,TGTGCCAGCAGCCCAGGGACAGCGGACCACAATCAGCCCCAGCATTTT,CASSPGTADHNQPQHF
TRBD2,TRBV19,TRBJ2-1,NA,TGTGCCAGTAGTATAGATCTATTGAGGGGAGCGGGAGGTTACAATGAGCAGTTCTTC,CASSIDLLRGAGGYNEQFF
TRBD2,TRBV10-3,TRBJ2-1,once,TGTGCCATCAGTGGAACTAGCGGGATGTACAATGAGCAGTTCTTC,CAISGTSGMYNEQFF
TRBD2,TRBV27,TRBJ2-1,NA,TGTGCCAGCACAGCGGGAGGCGACTACAATGAGCAGTTCTTC,CASTAGGDYNEQFF
NA,TRBV12-3/TRBV12-4,TRBJ1-1,NA,TGTGCCAGCACTCTAGGGAACACTGAAGCTTTCTTT,CASTLGNTEAFF
TRBD1,TRBV29-1,TRBJ2-7,NA,TGCAGCGTTCGACAGGGGGCAGACGAGCAGTACTTC,CSVRQGADEQYF
NA,TRBV5-5,TRBJ2-5,NA,TGTGCCAGCAATTCTCCCCTAGCGAGTGGGGAGACCCAGTACTTC,CASNSPLASGETQYF
NA,TRBV21-1,TRBJ1-3,few,TGTGCCAGCAGCAAAATGAACAGGGGGCTGAGAAACACCATATATTTT,CASSKMNRGLRNTIYF
TRBD2,TRBV2,TRBJ2-1,once,TGTGCCAGCAGCCCGAGACTAGCGGGGGTTTACAATGAGCAGTTCTTC,CASSPRLAGVYNEQFF
NA,TRBV3-1/TRBV3-2,TRBJ1-1,NA,TGTGCCAGCAGCCAAGAATCTATGAACACTGAAGCTTTCTTT,CASSQESMNTEAFF